Listed here are 27 T cell receptor beta chains from one sample, sequenced in a study of T cells in Graves' hyperthyroidism and ophthalmopathy. Amplified TCR beta CDR3 regions derived from RNA transcripts. The HTBI primer set drove a first-round RT-PCR of the TCR CDR3. TCRdb re-called the multiplex PCR reads with MiXCR, one entry per CDR3 protein. This table has approximately 400,000 distinct CDR3 sequences, 25% appearing once. The sequencing input was blood. Source of these receptors: a man aged 50 to 59 with Graves' hyperthyroidism.

V usage is TRBV29-1 and J usage is TRBJ2-3; perhaps TRBD1 as D (5 bases). Per germline, CDR1 SQVTM and CDR2 ANQGSEA. V was clipped by 4 bases and J by 4 bases, with 15 bases between them. The CDR3 consists of 14 residues. CDR3 sequence (DNA): TGCAGCGTTGTTCCAGGGAATAAGGCAGATACGCAGTATTTT. This gives the protein CSVVPGNKADTQYF.

This clonotype has ten or more counts. The V and J genes are TRBV7-6 and TRBJ2-7; D is unresolved. V lost 1 base to trimming and J lost 7 bases, with 14 bases between them. The CDR3 sequence is 14 residues long. Germline CDR1 and CDR2: SGHVS and FNYEAQ. CDR3 residues: CASSLVGSSGEQYF. CDR3 in DNA: TGTGCCAGCAGCTTAGTCGGGTCTTCCGGGGAGCAGTACTTC.

The table lists this clonotype with a few counts. The chain recombines TRBV7-9 with TRBJ2-2; TRBD1 matches at 9 bases. This CDR3 comprises 15 residues. From germline, CDR1 is SEHNR and CDR2 FQNEAQ (reference sequence). The ends lost 3 bases at V and 4 bases at J; junction bases unmatched: 3. CDR3 nucleotide sequence: TGTGCCAGCAGCTTTGGGACAGGGTCCACCGGGGAGCTGTTTTTT. Translated: CASSFGTGSTGELFF. Combining the CDR3 with reference TRBV7-9 and TRBJ2-2 gives the whole variable domain DTGVSQNPRHKITKRGQNVTFRCDPISEHNRLYWYRQTLGQGPEFLTYFQNEAQLEKSRLLSDRFSAERPKGSFSTLEIQRTEQGDSAMYLCASSFGTGSTGELFFGEGSRLTVL.

The J gene is TRBJ2-2, the V gene TRBV3-1; D might be TRBD2 (6 bases). The germline V and J ends were trimmed by 4 bases and 8 bases, with 14 bases remaining between them. In germline, CDR1 is LGHDT, CDR2 YNNKEL (reference sequence). This CDR3 is 14 amino acids long. CDR3 protein: CASSPDPLAGELFF. CDR3 bases: TGTGCCAGCAGCCCGGACCCCCTAGCGGGGGAGCTGTTTTTT. Looking up the rest from reference TRBV3-1 and TRBJ2-2 gives the full variable domain: DTAVSQTPKYLVTQMGNDKSIKCEQNLGHDTMYWYKQDSKKFLKIMFSYNNKELIINETVPNRFSPKSPDKAHLNLHINSLELGDSAVYFCASSPDPLAGELFFGEGSRLTVL.

The V gene is TRBV3-1, the J gene TRBJ1-2; a possible D gene is TRBD1 (5 bases). CDR1 LGHDT and CDR2 YNNKEL come from the germline V gene (reference sequence). V was pared by 6 bases and J by 14 bases, with 16 bases between. The CDR3 sequence is 11 residues long. As DNA, the CDR3 is TGTGCCAGCAGTCAGCGGGGCGGACCTACCTTC. It specifies CASSQRGGPTF.

In this sample, this clonotype turned up many times. The chain has TRBV7-9 and TRBJ2-3; D gene unclear. Looked up from germline, CDR1 is SEHNR and CDR2 is FQNEAQ (reference sequence). With 3 bases removed from V and 4 bases from J, the gap between germline ends came to 11 bases. CDR3 size: 14 residues. CDR3 sequence: CASSFNSLADTQYF. CDR3 DNA: TGTGCCAGCAGCTTCAATTCACTGGCAGATACGCAGTATTTT.

In this sample, this clonotype turned up a few times. V and J are TRBV12-3 or TRBV12-4 and TRBJ1-3; 11 bases line up with TRBD1. V lost 6 bases and J lost 1; bases outside the gene matches: 5. This CDR3 is 16 amino acids long. CDR3 loop: CASRRDRGRSGNTIYF. Here the CDR3 DNA reads TGTGCCAGCAGGAGGGACAGGGGGAGGTCTGGAAACACCATATATTTT.

The chain recombines TRBV9 with TRBJ2-1; D unclear. V dropped 0 bases and J dropped 8 bases, with 15 bases sitting between them. The CDR3 runs 15 residues. Per germline, CDR1 SGDLS and CDR2 YYNGEE. CDR3 coding DNA: TGTGCCAGCAGCGTAGGTCAGGAATCTATATATGAGCAGTTCTTC. Translated: CASSVGQESIYEQFF.

This clonotype was seen a few times. The chain links TRBV24-1 to TRBJ2-3, with D uncertain. Germline assignment: CDR1 KGHDR and CDR2 SFDVKD. The CDR3 spans 15 residues. The V gene lost 3 bases and the J gene lost 4 bases, with 13 bases spanning the gap. Written as DNA, the CDR3 is TGTGCCACCAGTGATACCCGGGCCCCAGCAGATACGCAGTATTTT. Amino acid sequence: CATSDTRAPADTQYF.

V gene TRBV6-2 or TRBV6-3 combines with J gene TRBJ2-5, with D uncertain. With 5 bases removed from V and 0 bases from J, the gap between germline ends came to 16 bases. The CDR3 loop spans 16 amino acids. Germline CDR1 reads MNHEY; CDR2 reads SVGEGT. CDR3 nucleotide sequence: TGTGCCAGCAGTACCTGGCCCCCCGGATACCAAGAGACCCAGTACTTC. Amino acid sequence: CASSTWPPGYQETQYF.

The chain carries TRBV3-1 and TRBJ1-4, with TRBD1 matching 8 bases. Germline loops: CDR1 LGHDT, CDR2 YNNKEL (reference sequence). The CDR3 loop spans 15 amino acids. V lost 4 bases and J lost 4; bases outside the gene matches: 5. CDR3: CASSRRTGSNEKLFF. In nucleotides, the CDR3 is TGTGCCAGCAGCCGCCGGACAGGGAGTAATGAAAAACTGTTTTTT.

V is TRBV10-3 and J is TRBJ2-1, with TRBD2 matching over 7 bases. J lost 7 bases, V lost 4 bases, and 10 bases had no gene match. The CDR3 length is 15 residues. CDR1 and CDR2 from the germline V gene are ENHRY and SYGVKD. CDR3: CAISGSGEGRNEQFF. The CDR3 DNA is TGTGCCATCAGTGGTTCGGGGGAGGGCCGAAATGAGCAGTTCTTC.

This clonotype was counted a few times. This rearrangement joins TRBV30 to TRBJ1-1, with 7 positions matching TRBD1. The CDR3 covers 13 residues. J lost 5 bases, V lost 1 base, and 4 bases had no gene match. CDR1 and CDR2 (germline): GTSNPN, SVGIG (reference sequence). CDR3 DNA: TGTGCCTGGAGTGGAACAGGGGATACTGAAGCTTTCTTT. Residues: CAWSGTGDTEAFF.

There are a few counts of this clonotype. This chain connects TRBV6-6 to TRBJ2-3; D uncertain. CDR3 length: 11 residues. Germline V lookup: CDR1 MNHNY, CDR2 SVGAGI (reference sequence). Trimming pared 2 bases from V and 6 bases from J, leaving 3 bases between. The CDR3 DNA reads as TGTGCCAGCAGTTACGGGGATACGCAGTATTTT. It encodes CASSYGDTQYF.

In its sample, this clonotype was seen many times. The gene calls are TRBV2 and TRBJ2-3; 8 nucleotides line up with TRBD2. Germline V gene data show CDR1 as SNHLY and CDR2 as FYNNEI. The V and J ends lost 4 bases and 1 base, in that order; junction bases with no gene match: 7. This CDR3 has 16 amino acids. CDR3 loop: CASSAKPGGGTDTQYF. The CDR3 nucleotides are TGTGCCAGCAGTGCGAAACCGGGAGGGGGCACAGATACGCAGTATTTT.

This chain connects TRBV10-3 to TRBJ1-2; D not certain. V lost 5 bases and J 6 bases, leaving 10 bases between the germline ends. From germline, CDR1 is ENHRY and CDR2 SYGVKD. CDR3 length: 12 residues. The CDR3 here is CAISWAGDGYTF. Here the CDR3 DNA reads TGTGCCATCAGTTGGGCTGGGGATGGCTACACCTTC.

This chain links TRBV14 with TRBJ2-5; 8 bases map to TRBD2. Germline V CDR1 and CDR2: SGHDN, FVKESK. V lost 4 bases, J lost 5 bases, and 6 bases stayed unmatched. The CDR3 length is 14 residues. CDR3 DNA sequence: TGTGCCAGCAGCCCGGGACTAGTGCGGGAGACCCAGTACTTC. Its translation is CASSPGLVRETQYF. The full variable domain, in which reference TRBV14 and TRBJ2-5 provide the parts outside the CDR3, is EAGVTQFPSHSVIEKGQTVTLRCDPISGHDNLYWYRRVMGKEIKFLLHFVKESKQDESGMPNNRFLAERTGGTYSTLKVQPAELEDSGVYFCASSPGLVRETQYFGPGTRLLVL.

This clonotype was seen a single time. This sequence joins TRBV28 and TRBJ2-1; TRBD2 matches 15 bases. This CDR3 has 15 residues. Losses at the gene ends were 6 bases for V and 6 bases for J; bases not matched to a gene: 3. CDR1 and CDR2 from the germline V gene are MDHEN and SYDVKM. CDR3 residues: CASSGTSGRFNEQFF. The CDR3 bases are TGTGCCAGCAGCGGGACTAGCGGGAGGTTCAATGAGCAGTTCTTC.

The chain links TRBV6-5 to TRBJ2-7; TRBD2 matches 12 bases. CDR1 and CDR2 from the germline V gene are MNHEY and SVGAGI. The V gene end was trimmed by 4 bases and the J gene end by 0 bases; junction bases not matched to a gene: 7. This CDR3 comprises 17 residues. CDR3 DNA: TGTGCCAGCAGTTCCAGACTAGCGGGAGACCCCTCCTACGAGCAGTACTTC. It encodes CASSSRLAGDPSYEQYF.

The sample holds a few counts of this clonotype. This sequence joins TRBV12-3 or TRBV12-4 and TRBJ2-5, with TRBD2 as a possible D gene (6 bases). The CDR3 is made up of 14 amino acids. Trimming shortened V by 7 bases and J by 0 bases, and 12 bases separated the two germline ends. CDR3 nucleotides: TGTGCCAGCACCCGCGGGGTCAACCAAGAGACCCAGTACTTC. This gives the protein CASTRGVNQETQYF.

This clonotype was seen only a few times. The chain recombines TRBV5-1 with TRBJ2-2, with 10 bases fitting TRBD2. This CDR3 has 15 residues. Trimming removed 4 bases from V and 3 bases from J; junction bases left unmatched: 3. In germline, CDR1 is SGHRS, CDR2 YFSETQ. The CDR3 sequence: CASSVLAGDTGELFF. CDR3 DNA: TGCGCCAGCAGCGTCCTAGCGGGAGACACCGGGGAGCTGTTTTTT.

This chain joins TRBV6-1 and TRBJ1-3; D remains ambiguous. Germline CDR1 reads MNHNS; CDR2 reads SASEGT. The V end was cut by 6 bases, the J end by 0 bases, with 12 bases between. This CDR3 has 15 residues. CDR3 protein: CASRLLGNSGNTIYF. The CDR3 bases are TGTGCCAGCAGATTGCTGGGGAACTCTGGAAACACCATATATTTT.

The chain links TRBV20-1 to TRBJ1-5; 10 bases match TRBD1. Trimming at V came to 1 base and at J to 6 bases, leaving 6 bases not matched to a gene. This CDR3 spans 15 amino acids. Germline lookup yields CDR1 DFQATT and CDR2 SNEGSKA (reference sequence). CDR3 amino acids: CSARAWDRGTQPQHF. The CDR3 DNA sequence: TGCAGTGCTAGAGCCTGGGACAGGGGAACTCAGCCCCAGCATTTT.

In this sample, this clonotype turned up many times. The V call is TRBV19, the J call TRBJ2-1; D is possibly TRBD2 (6 bases). CDR1 is LNHDA, CDR2 SQIVND, per germline (reference sequence). V lost 5 bases, J lost 6 bases, and 14 bases lay in between. The CDR3 loop spans 14 amino acids. CDR3 region: CASSSREFFNEQFF. As DNA, the CDR3 is TGTGCCAGTAGTTCTCGGGAGTTCTTCAATGAGCAGTTCTTC.

A few counts support this clonotype. J is TRBJ2-2 and V is TRBV5-5, with 8 bases that match TRBD1. Germline values: CDR1 SGHKS, CDR2 YYEKEE (reference sequence). The length of the CDR3 is 15 residues. V gave up 2 bases and J gave up 7 bases; unmatched junction bases: 7. CDR3 protein: CASSLQPRGRGELFF. The CDR3 nucleotides read TGTGCCAGCAGCTTACAACCCAGGGGGCGCGGGGAGCTGTTTTTT.

The chain couples TRBV19 to TRBJ2-7; 11 bases line up with TRBD2. Germline V gene lookup returns CDR1 LNHDA and CDR2 SQIVND (reference sequence). Trimming cost V 6 bases and J 6 bases; bases outside gene matches: 10. The CDR3 runs 15 residues. In DNA, the CDR3 is TGTGCCAGTAGACATCCCACTAGCGGGAGCTGCGAGCAGTACTTC. This codes for CASRHPTSGSCEQYF.

This clonotype was seen repeatedly, ten times or more. V gene TRBV11-1 combines with J gene TRBJ2-3, with TRBD2 identical over 9 bases. After removal of 4 bases from V and 0 bases from J, the junction contained 2 bases not matched to a gene. The CDR3 runs to 15 residues. Looked up from germline, CDR1 is SGHAT and CDR2 is FQDESV (reference sequence). This CDR3 reads CASSSSGTSTDTQYF. The DNA for the CDR3 is TGTGCCAGCAGCTCTAGCGGGACTAGCACAGATACGCAGTATTTT.